Presented here are 8 T cell receptor beta chains from one specimen sequenced in a study of blood T cell repertoires in COVID-19. Repertoires were generated with immunoSEQ multiplex PCR, while TCRdb's copy carries only in-frame clones and drops some. The data hold approximately 150,000 clones, with around 85% observed a single time. Sequencing was carried out using peripheral blood. These receptors were taken from a woman between 70 and 85 years old with acute or convalescent COVID-19.

The chain combines TRBV19 with TRBJ1-2, with a tentative D call TRBD1 (5 bases). V was pared by 2 bases and J by 8 bases, with 24 bases between. The CDR3 has 17 amino acids. Germline CDR1 and CDR2: LNHDA and SQIVND (reference sequence). This chain's CDR3 is CASSISLPGGRWGGYTF. CDR3 in DNA: TGTGCCAGTAGTATATCTCTTCCCGGAGGGCGCTGGGGCGGCTACACCTTC.

The gene calls are TRBV12-3 or TRBV12-4 and TRBJ1-2; D uncertain. This CDR3 region has 11 residues. The V end was cut by 3 bases, the J end by 4 bases, with 3 bases between. CDR3 amino acids: CASSFSYGYTF. The CDR3 nucleotides are TGTGCCAGCAGTTTCAGCTATGGCTACACCTTC.

V and J are TRBV2 and TRBJ2-5, with 10 bases fitting TRBD1. Trimming at V came to 6 bases and at J to 5 bases, leaving 9 bases not matched to a gene. The CDR3 is made up of 15 amino acids. The germline CDR1 and CDR2 sequences are SNHLY and FYNNEI. This chain's CDR3 is CASRYRDRGGETQYF. The CDR3 DNA is TGTGCCAGCAGGTACCGGGACAGGGGCGGCGAGACCCAGTACTTC.

This clone has only one observation. This rearrangement joins TRBV11-2 to TRBJ2-3; 9 bases line up with TRBD2. The CDR3 covers 16 residues. V trimming: 5 bases; J trimming: 6 bases; junction bases outside the gene matches: 12. The germline V gene has CDR1 SGHAT and CDR2 FQNNGV. The CDR3 here is CASSATGTSYSDTQYF. The CDR3 nucleotides are TGTGCCAGCAGCGCTACCGGGACTAGCTATTCGGATACGCAGTATTTT.

The chain employs TRBV5-1 and TRBJ1-1; 7 bases match TRBD1. Germline CDR1 reads SGHRS; CDR2 reads YFSETQ. Losses at the gene ends were 4 bases for V and 5 bases for J; bases not matched to a gene: 8. The CDR3 is 14 amino acids. This CDR3 is CASSHEPQGTEAFF. DNA of the CDR3: TGCGCCAGCAGCCACGAACCACAGGGGACTGAAGCTTTCTTT.

This rearrangement joins TRBV6-5 to TRBJ2-1; a possible D gene is TRBD2 (6 bases). This CDR3 is built from 15 residues. Trimming took off 6 bases at V and 1 base at J, with 13 bases between the two ends. CDR1 is MNHEY and CDR2 is SVGAGI in the germline V gene. CDR3 in amino acids: CASRPRDFSYNEQFF. The DNA of the CDR3 is TGTGCCAGCAGACCCCGGGACTTTTCCTACAATGAGCAGTTCTTC.

V gene TRBV7-2 combines with J gene TRBJ1-1; D gene uncertain. CDR1 and CDR2 (germline): SGHTA, FQGNSA. This CDR3 has 16 residues. V was shortened by 2 bases and J by 0 bases, with 13 bases between the two germline ends. The CDR3: CASSLKPGRLNTEAFF. As DNA, the CDR3 is TGTGCCAGCAGCTTAAAGCCAGGTCGGTTGAACACTGAAGCTTTCTTT. Looking up the rest from reference TRBV7-2 and TRBJ1-1 gives the full variable domain: GAGVSQSPSNKVTEKGKDVELRCDPISGHTALYWYRQSLGQGLEFLIYFQGNSAPDKSGLPSDRFSAERTGGSVSTLTIQRTQQEDSAVYLCASSLKPGRLNTEAFFGQGTRLTVV.

This clone was detected only a few times. This chain links TRBV21-1 with TRBJ1-2; the tabulated D call, TRBD1, remains unverified against the DNA. TRBV21-1 is marked as a pseudogene. This CDR3 contains 14 residues. The CDR3 loop is CASQGRSRIYGYTF. The CDR3 bases are TGTGCCAGCCAGGGTAGGAGCAGGATCTATGGCTACACCTTC.